The entry that follows covers one TCR beta chain sequence. The antigen is unknown. This sample stems from a study of cytomegalovirus exposure and HLA in healthy donors. Findings and caveats of the study: Available immune exposure information covered CMV serostatus only.

60 Vbeta and 13 Jbeta primers were used in PCR. Only in-frame clones appear in the TCRdb table, and some are missing; sequencing was by immunoSEQ multiplex PCR. The ten most abundant clones cover more than 0.9% of a sample with approximately 110,000 clones. Trimming removed 0 bases from V and 5 bases from J, with 10 bases in between. The CDR3 runs to 14 residues. Germline-derived CDR1 and CDR2 are GTSNPN and SVGIG (reference sequence). The J gene is TRBJ2-2, the V gene TRBV30, with unresolved D. The specimen was PBMCs. This clonotype was obtained from a man younger than 35 in good health and CMV-seronegative. The CDR3, as DNA: TGTGCCTGGAGTGTGACGAGGTTGACCGGGGAGCTGTTTTTT. It specifies CAWSVTRLTGELFF.